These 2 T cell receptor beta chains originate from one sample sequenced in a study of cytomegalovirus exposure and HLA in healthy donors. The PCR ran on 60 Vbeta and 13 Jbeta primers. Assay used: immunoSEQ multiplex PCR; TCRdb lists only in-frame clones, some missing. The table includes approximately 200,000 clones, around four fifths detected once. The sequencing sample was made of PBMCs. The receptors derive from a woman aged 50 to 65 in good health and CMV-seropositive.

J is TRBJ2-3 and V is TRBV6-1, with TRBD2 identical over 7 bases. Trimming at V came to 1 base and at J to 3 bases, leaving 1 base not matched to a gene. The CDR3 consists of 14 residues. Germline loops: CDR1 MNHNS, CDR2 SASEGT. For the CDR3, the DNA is TGTGCCAGCAGTGAAGGGGGGGGGACAGATACGCAGTATTTT. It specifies CASSEGGGTDTQYF.

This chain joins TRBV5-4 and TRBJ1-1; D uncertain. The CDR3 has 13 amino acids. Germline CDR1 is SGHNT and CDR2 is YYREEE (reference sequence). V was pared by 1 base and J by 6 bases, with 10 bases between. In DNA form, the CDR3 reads TGTGCCAGCAGCTTGCCAGATGCCCCTGAAGCTTTCTTT. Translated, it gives CASSLPDAPEAFF.